This T cell receptor (beta chain) comes out of a study of blood T cells in healthy people across ages. Study-wide points: Donor CMV status, an unknown factor, possibly confounded changes in expanded clonotypes. From one million sequenced T cells, diversity estimates were lower bounds.

Through a sample-barcoded 5' primer and a J-beta primer mix, a second PCR was run for roughly 7 to 12 cycles. TCRdb itself ran the 5' RACE reads through MiXCR, one entry per CDR3 protein. This table has some 1.4 million distinct CDR3 sequences, around 39% appearing once. There were healthy Caucasian individuals from Russia, aged about 6 to 90, serving as donors. CDR1 LGHDT and CDR2 YNNKEL come from the germline V gene (reference sequence). This CDR3 is built from 20 residues. J was trimmed by 9 bases and V by 0 bases; bases with no gene match: 18. The count of this clonotype is one. Its antigen is still unknown.

Sequencing was done on a sample of blood. The receptor's source is a woman in her late teens or twenties in good health. The chain employs TRBV3-1 and TRBJ2-1; the match to TRBD2 covers 12 bases. The CDR3 region has the DNA TGTGCCAGCAGCCAAGAACGTTGGAAGCTAGCGGGGGGGCCAATGGGTGAGCAGTTCTTC. Its protein product is CASSQERWKLAGGPMGEQFF.